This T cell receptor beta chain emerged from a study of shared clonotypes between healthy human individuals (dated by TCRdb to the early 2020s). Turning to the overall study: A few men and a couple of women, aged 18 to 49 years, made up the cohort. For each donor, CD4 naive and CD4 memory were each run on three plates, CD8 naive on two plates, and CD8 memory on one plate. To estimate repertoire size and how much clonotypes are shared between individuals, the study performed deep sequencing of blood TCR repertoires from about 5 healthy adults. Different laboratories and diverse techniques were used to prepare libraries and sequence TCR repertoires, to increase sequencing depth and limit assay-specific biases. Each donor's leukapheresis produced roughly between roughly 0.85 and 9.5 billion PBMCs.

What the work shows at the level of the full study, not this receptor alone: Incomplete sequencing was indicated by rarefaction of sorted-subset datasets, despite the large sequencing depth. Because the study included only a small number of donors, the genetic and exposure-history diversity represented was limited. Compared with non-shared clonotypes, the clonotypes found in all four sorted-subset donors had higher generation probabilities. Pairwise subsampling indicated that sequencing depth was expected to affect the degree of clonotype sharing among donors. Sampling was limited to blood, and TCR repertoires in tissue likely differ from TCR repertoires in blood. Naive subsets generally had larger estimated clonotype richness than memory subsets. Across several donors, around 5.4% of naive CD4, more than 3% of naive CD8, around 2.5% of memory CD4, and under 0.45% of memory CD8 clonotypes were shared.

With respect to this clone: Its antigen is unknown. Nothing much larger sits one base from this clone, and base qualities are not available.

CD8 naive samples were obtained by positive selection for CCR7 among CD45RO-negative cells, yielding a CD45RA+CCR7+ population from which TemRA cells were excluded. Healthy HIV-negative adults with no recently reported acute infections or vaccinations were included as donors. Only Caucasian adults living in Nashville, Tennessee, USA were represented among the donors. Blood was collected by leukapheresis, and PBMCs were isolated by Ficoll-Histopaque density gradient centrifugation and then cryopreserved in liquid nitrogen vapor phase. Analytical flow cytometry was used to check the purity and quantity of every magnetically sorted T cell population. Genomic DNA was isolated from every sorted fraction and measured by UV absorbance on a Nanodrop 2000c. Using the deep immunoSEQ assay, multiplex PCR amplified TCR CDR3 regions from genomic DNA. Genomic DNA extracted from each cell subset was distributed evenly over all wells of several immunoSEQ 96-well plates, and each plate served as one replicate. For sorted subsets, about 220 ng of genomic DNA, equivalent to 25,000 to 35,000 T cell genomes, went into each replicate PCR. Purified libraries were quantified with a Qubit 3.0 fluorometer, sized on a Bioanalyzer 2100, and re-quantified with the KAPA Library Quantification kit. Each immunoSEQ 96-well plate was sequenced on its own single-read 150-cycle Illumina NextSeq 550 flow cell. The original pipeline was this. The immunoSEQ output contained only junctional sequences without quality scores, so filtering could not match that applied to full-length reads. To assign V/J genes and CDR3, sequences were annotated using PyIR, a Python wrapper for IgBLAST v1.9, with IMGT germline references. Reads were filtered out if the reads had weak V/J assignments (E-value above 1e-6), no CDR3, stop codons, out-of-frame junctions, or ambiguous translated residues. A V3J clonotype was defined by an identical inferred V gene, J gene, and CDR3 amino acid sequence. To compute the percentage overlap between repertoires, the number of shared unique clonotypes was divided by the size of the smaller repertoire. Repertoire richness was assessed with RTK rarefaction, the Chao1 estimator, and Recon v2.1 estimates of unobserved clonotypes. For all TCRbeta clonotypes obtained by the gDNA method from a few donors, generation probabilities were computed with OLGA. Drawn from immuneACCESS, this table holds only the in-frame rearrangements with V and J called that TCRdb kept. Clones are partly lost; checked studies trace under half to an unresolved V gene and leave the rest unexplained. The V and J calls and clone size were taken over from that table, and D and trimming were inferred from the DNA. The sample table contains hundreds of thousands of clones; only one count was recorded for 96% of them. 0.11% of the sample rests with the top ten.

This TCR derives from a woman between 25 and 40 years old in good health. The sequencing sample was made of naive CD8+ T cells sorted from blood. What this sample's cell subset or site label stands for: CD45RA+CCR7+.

The DNA sequence is as follows: TGTGCCAGCAGCGATCATTACAGGGGACATGAAAAACTGTTTTTT. This gives the protein CASSDHYRGHEKLFF. In this chain, TRBV28 is recombined with TRBJ1-4; the central 7 bases match TRBD1. The CDR3 measures 15 amino acids from cysteine to phenylalanine. Of the read, only the CDR3 DNA is kept; its 45 bases are in frame from base 1. Clipping removes 6 bases from V and 6 bases from J, with 10 as the unmatched junction base count. Via the germline V gene, CDR1 is MDHEN and CDR2 SYDVKM.